This T cell receptor (beta chain) was found in a study of naive and memory T cell subsets. Broader study findings: Naive repertoires, especially CD8, held a few larger clonotypes, possibly memory cells re-expressing CD45RA. Clonotypes here are unpaired alpha or beta chain sequences. Expression changes during T cell differentiation may affect RNA-based TCR counts.

The CDR3 length is 14 residues. Germline assignment: CDR1 SGDLS and CDR2 YYNGEE. V gave up 5 bases and J gave up 5 bases, with 15 bases separating them. This clonotype was observed a few times. The antigen is undetermined. The beta constant-region primer was an equimolar mix of two oligonucleotides covering TRBC1 and TRBC2. The ligated cDNA underwent four PCR rounds using SP2 and nested alpha and beta constant-region primers. TCRdb re-called the UMI-ligation and nested PCR reads with MiXCR, one entry per CDR3 protein. The sample records over 90,000 distinct CDR3 sequences, approximately 10% being singletons. After CD4 positive bead selection, the CD4-negative fraction gave CD8 T cells.

The chain uses TRBV9 and TRBJ2-3, with D tentatively TRBD2 (6 bases). This TCR was sampled from a human donor in good health. Material for sequencing was naive CD4+ T cells from blood. The CDR3 sequence: CASRPGGARDTQYF. The CDR3 DNA follows: TGTGCCAGCAGGCCGGGCGGGGCCAGAGATACGCAGTATTTT.